The clone carrying this T cell receptor (beta chain) appeared a single time. Its antigen is unknown. This sample was included in a study of cytomegalovirus exposure and HLA in healthy donors. Across the study: The approximately 120 validation repertoires used the same platform as the 550 to 750 first-cohort repertoires, a later analysis reported.

Germline V gives CDR1 SGDLS, CDR2 YYNGEE. The CDR3 sequence is 15 residues long. V shed 0 bases and J shed 5 bases, with 12 bases lying between them. Findings of the study overall: First-cohort TCR clusters tended to co-occur in the 120 or so validation repertoires, a later analysis found. A few CMV-associated chains were confirmed in vitro to be specific for CMV antigens. Reports showed the classifier diagnosing cytomegalovirus status with high specificity and sensitivity.

Clones were read by immunoSEQ multiplex PCR, and TCRdb kept only the in-frame ones, dropping some. The profile shows around 300,000 clones, roughly 90% of them singletons. Source material: PBMCs. V is TRBV9 and J is TRBJ2-1; D possibly corresponds to TRBD1 (5 bases). The clonotype originates from a woman younger than 30 in good health and CMV-seronegative. CDR3 sequence: CASSVVAGHNNEQFF. The CDR3 DNA is TGTGCCAGCAGCGTAGTGGCAGGGCACAACAATGAGCAGTTCTTC.